Listed here are 25 T cell receptor delta chains from one sample, sequenced in a study of γδ T cells in repeated Plasmodium falciparum infection. TCRdb redid the clone calls on the multiplex PCR reads with CATT. The sample includes tens of thousands of delta-chain clones, 0.8% to 1% of them seen just once. Flow sorting of PBMC yielded separate Vgamma9/Vdelta2+ and Vdelta2-negative gammadelta T cell populations for bulk repertoire analysis. The sample consisted of gamma-delta T cells from blood. The source of these receptors is a pool of human donors (malaria-infected and uninfected, not separated).

This clone appeared many times. Other DNA sequences in this sample translate to the same CDR3. The chain is built from TRDV1 and TRDJ1; D unresolved. CDR1 and CDR2 from the germline V gene are TSWWSYY and QGS. V was pared by 0 bases and J by 0 bases, with 17 bases between. CDR3 length: 18 residues. CDR3 nucleotides: TGTGCTCTTGGGGAACTCGATCGTCCTCCGGGTTACACCGATAAACTCATCTTT. It encodes CALGELDRPPGYTDKLIF.

This clone was counted only a few times. This likely traces to a read error, being one base from a far larger clone. Here the CDR3 DNA reads TGCGCCTGTGACCCCGTTGAGGACACCGATAAACTCATCTTT. It specifies CACDPVEDTDKLIF. V is TRDV2 and J is TRDJ1; D unresolved. Germline matching of the DNA provided the J gene here, since TCRdb leaves it blank. The CDR3 contains 14 residues. Germline lookup yields CDR1 GEAIGNYY and CDR2 EKD.

This clone was counted at least ten times. Different DNA sequences within this sample yield the same CDR3. This sequence joins TRDV1 and TRDJ2, with D unresolved. The V gene's germline CDR1 is TSWWSYY and CDR2 QGS. V gave up 7 bases and J gave up 0 bases, with 33 bases separating them. This CDR3 has 22 residues. The CDR3 region is CALVTLAQSSSVGTSLTAQLFF. The DNA for the CDR3 is TGTGCTCTTGTAACCTTAGCCCAGTCGAGTTCCGTGGGAACCTCTTTGACAGCACAACTCTTCTTT.

Comment on this clone: This DNA's translation differs at residue 4 from TCRdb's protein, which comes from a much larger clone; a read error is likely, and the protein shown is translated from the DNA. The chain links TRDV1 to TRDJ1; D is unresolved. Germline assignment: CDR1 TSWWSYY and CDR2 QGS. There are 16 residues in the CDR3. This CDR3 reads CALEEGWVLYTDKLIF. The CDR3 region has the DNA TGTGCTCTTGAGGAAGGATGGGTCTTGTACACCGATAAACTCATCTTT.

This clone was seen a handful of times. This DNA's translation differs at residue 6 from TCRdb's protein, which comes from a much larger clone; a read error is likely, and the protein shown is translated from the DNA. This sequence joins TRDV1 and TRDJ1, with D uncertain. The V end lost 3 bases, the J end lost 1 base, and 24 bases lay between the germline ends. This CDR3 is 19 amino acids long. In germline, CDR1 is TSWWSYY, CDR2 QGS. Here the CDR3 DNA reads TGTGCTCTTGGGGATTCGGGACCCCCACACCCCCTTTGCACCGATAAACTCATCTTT. Protein: CALGDSGPPHPLCTDKLIF.

A few counts support this clone. It differs at one base from a far larger clone, so likely a read error. Other DNA sequences in the sample encode the same CDR3. The CDR3, as DNA: TGTGCTCTTGGGGAAAGGTTCTTCGAGTACGAGTCCTCCGATAAACTCATTTTT. This sequence encodes CALGERFFEYESSDKLIF. The J segment was not called; the V segment is TRDV1; the table's TRDD3 call for D was not verified on the DNA. This CDR3 region has 18 residues. Germline V gene lookup returns CDR1 TSWWSYY and CDR2 QGS.

This clone was counted only a few times. TCRdb's protein for this DNA is that of a much larger clone and differs from the translation at residue 10, likely a read error; the protein shown is the DNA translation. The chain couples TRDV2 to TRDJ1; D not resolved. Because TCRdb records no J gene, it was assigned here through a match of the DNA to germline. Germline lookup yields CDR1 GEAIGNYY and CDR2 EKD. V was pared by 0 bases and J by 0 bases, with 13 bases between. The CDR3 consists of 16 residues. The CDR3 spells CACDTHLTKDTDKLIF. As DNA, the CDR3 is TGTGCCTGTGACACCCACCTGACAAAAGACACCGATAAACTCATCTTT.

For this clone: For this DNA, TCRdb reports the protein of a much larger clone, which diverges at residue 15, most likely from a read error; the protein presented here is translated directly from the DNA. No J gene was called, and the V gene is TRDV1; TRDD3 was called by the table and not checked on the DNA. Looked up from germline, CDR1 is TSWWSYY and CDR2 is QGS. This CDR3 contains 16 residues. CDR3 sequence: CALGEFGGSYTDKLTF. The CDR3 DNA is TGTGCTCTTGGGGAATTTGGGGGATCCTACACCGATAAACTCACCTTT.

Ten or more counts support this clone. A far bigger clonotype differs at one base, so this is likely a read error. The V gene is TRDV2, the J gene TRDJ1; 11 nucleotides match TRDD3. Germline lookup yields CDR1 GEAIGNYY and CDR2 EKD. The CDR3 runs to 23 residues. The CDR3 spells CACDTGGGSYGHTGGYNTDRLIF. The CDR3 DNA reads TGTGCCTGTGACACCGGCGGAGGGTCCTACGGGCATACTGGGGGATATAACACCGATAGACTCATCTTT.

This clone was found many times. The rearrangement joins TRDV2 to TRDJ3; no firm D call. Per the germline V gene, CDR1 is GEAIGNYY and CDR2 is EKD. V shed 1 base and J shed 2 bases, with 11 bases lying between them. This CDR3 comprises 17 residues. The CDR3 reads CACDTFSEAWDTRQMFF. The CDR3 DNA follows: TGTGCCTGTGACACTTTCTCAGAGGCCTGGGACACCCGACAGATGTTTTTC.

In the case of this clone: The protein TCRdb lists belongs to a much larger clone and differs from this DNA's translation at residue 3, which points to a read error; the protein shown is made from the DNA. This sequence joins TRDV1 and TRDJ1; TRDD3 agrees at 8 bases. Since TCRdb gives no J gene, matching the DNA to germline was used here to assign it. Germline values: CDR1 TSWWSYY, CDR2 QGS. The CDR3 totals 19 residues. CDR3 amino acids: CAFGDHLVSRGITKDKLIF. The CDR3 DNA follows: TGTGCTTTTGGGGATCACTTAGTTAGCCGGGGGATAACCAAGGATAAACTCATCTTT.

Of note for this clone: TCRdb's protein for this DNA is that of a much larger clone and differs from the translation at residue 10, likely a read error; the protein shown is the DNA translation. The V and J genes are TRDV2 and TRDJ1; D is uncertain. TCRdb offers no J gene call, so here the DNA was matched to germline to obtain one. CDR3 length equals 15 residues. CDR1 and CDR2 from the germline V gene are GEAIGNYY and EKD. V was cut by 0 bases and J by 3 bases, with 13 bases left in between. In DNA form, the CDR3 reads TGTGCCTGTGACACCCCCCGGGGTTACGCCGATAAACTCATCTTT. This codes for CACDTPRGYADKLIF.

About this clone: Translating this DNA gives a protein that differs at residue 12 from the TCRdb one, which belongs to a much larger clone; a read error is likely, and the protein shown is this translation. The CDR3 sequence: CALGELFGGPVSTAYWGLPYTDKLIF. DNA for the CDR3: TGTGCTCTTGGGGAACTGTTCGGGGGGCCAGTCTCGACTGCGTACTGGGGGTTACCTTACACCGATAAACTCATCTTT. The chain couples TRDV1 to TRDJ1; 8 bases align to TRDD3. The J gene, left out of TCRdb, was set here by checking the DNA against germline. The ends lost 0 bases at V and 0 bases at J; junction bases unmatched: 33. The CDR3 sequence is 26 residues long. Germline CDR1 TSWWSYY, CDR2 QGS.

This clone came up a few times. With a far larger clone one base away, a read error is the likely cause. In the same sample, other DNA sequences code for this CDR3. The chain joins TRDV1 to TRDJ1, with D possibly matching TRDD3 (6 bases). Here the J gene came from matching the DNA to germline, since TCRdb omits it. This CDR3 comprises 19 residues. V gave up 2 bases and J gave up 1 base, with 23 bases separating them. CDR1 is TSWWSYY, CDR2 QGS, per germline. The CDR3, as DNA: TGTGCTCTTGGGGAATTCGGCATTTTCTGGGGAATCTTCACCGATAAACTCATCTTT. This encodes CALGEFGIFWGIFTDKLIF.

As regards this clone: This DNA's translation differs at residue 14 from TCRdb's protein, which comes from a much larger clone; a read error is likely, and the protein shown is translated from the DNA. The chain uses TRDV2 and TRDJ1; D is possibly TRDD3 (6 bases). TCRdb lists no J gene, so it was determined here by aligning the DNA to germline. Trimming removed 3 bases at V and 1 base at J, with 29 bases between. CDR1 and CDR2 from the germline V gene are GEAIGNYY and EKD. CDR3 length equals 20 residues. The CDR3 sequence: CACDRPGYPTSGESTDKLIF. The CDR3 DNA is TGTGCCTGTGACCGTCCCGGGTACCCGACTTCTGGGGAAAGCACCGATAAACTCATCTTT.

The CDR3 here is CALGGLVSVTLLLGDRYTDKLIF. The CDR3 DNA follows: TGTGCTCTTGGGGGTCTCGTGAGCGTGACGCTCTTACTGGGGGATAGGTACACCGATAAACTCATCTTT. V gene TRDV1 combines with J gene TRDJ1, with 11 bases matching TRDD3. The J gene, missing from TCRdb, was assigned here through DNA to germline matching. Germline loops: CDR1 TSWWSYY, CDR2 QGS. CDR3 size: 23 residues. V was clipped by 4 bases and J by 0 bases; unmatched bases: 25.

Only a few counts were recorded for this clone. The translation of this DNA and the TCRdb protein of a much larger clone differ at residue 15, probably owing to a read error; the protein shown here is translated from the DNA. The chain is built from TRDV2 and TRDJ1; TRDD3 matches at 9 bases. TCRdb offers no J gene call, so here the DNA was matched to germline to obtain one. The CDR3 is made up of 18 amino acids. Per the germline V gene, CDR1 is GEAIGNYY and CDR2 is EKD. CDR3 sequence: CACDLVLGDTRYTDRLIF. CDR3 sequence (DNA): TGTGCCTGTGACCTGGTACTGGGGGACACCCGATACACCGATAGACTCATCTTT.

This clone was observed many times. This probably arose from a read error, given a far larger clone one base away. CDR3 nucleotides: TGTGCTCTTGGGGACCTTTCCTCCCACGGGTTACTGGGGGATAGGAACACCGATAAACTCATCTTT. Its translation: CALGDLSSHGLLGDRNTDKLIF. The chain joins TRDV1 to TRDJ1, with 11 bases aligning to TRDD3. V shed 3 bases and J 0 bases; nucleotides not matched to a gene: 21. Germline values: CDR1 TSWWSYY, CDR2 QGS. This CDR3 comprises 22 residues.

This clone came up a few times. The protein that TCRdb holds for this DNA derives from a much larger clone and differs from the translated DNA at residue 6, which likely indicates a read error; the protein shown here is translated from the DNA. This sequence joins TRDV1 and TRDJ1; D uncertain. Here the J gene came from matching the DNA to germline, since TCRdb omits it. Trimming pared 2 bases from V and 0 bases from J, leaving 19 bases between. CDR3 length: 18 amino acids. Germline CDR1 TSWWSYY, CDR2 QGS. CDR3 sequence: CALGEAGTVVQNTDKLIF. CDR3 nucleotides: TGTGCTCTTGGGGAAGCGGGAACGGTCGTACAAAACACCGATAAACTCATCTTT.

Comments on this clone: The translation of this DNA and the TCRdb protein of a much larger clone differ at residue 13, probably owing to a read error; the protein shown here is translated from the DNA. The chain joins TRDV1 to TRDJ1, with 8 nucleotides matching TRDD3. No J gene was available from TCRdb, and it was assigned here by a germline match of the DNA. CDR1 and CDR2 from the germline V gene are TSWWSYY and QGS. This CDR3 is 16 amino acids long. CDR3 region: CALGRATLGDNDRLIF. DNA of the CDR3: TGTGCTCTTGGTAGGGCTACTCTGGGGGACAACGATAGACTCATCTTT.

This clone was counted a few times. The amino acid sequence in TCRdb belongs to a much larger clone and departs from this DNA's translation at residue 7, likely a sequencing read error; the sequence shown is translated from the DNA. The chain is built from TRDV2 and TRDJ1; no definite D call. Assignment of the J gene here rests on matching the DNA to germline, because TCRdb gives none. The CDR3 extends over 18 amino acids. Germline CDR1 is GEAIGNYY and CDR2 is EKD. The germline V and J ends were trimmed by 1 base and 0 bases, with 20 bases remaining between them. The CDR3, as DNA: TGTGCCTGTGACACTTTGTACGCGCGGAGTGAGTACACCGATAAACTCATCTTT. Its protein product is CACDTLYARSEYTDKLIF.

This clone appeared many times. TCRdb assigns this DNA the protein of a much larger clone, which departs from its translation at residue 5; this likely reflects a read error, and the protein shown comes from translating the DNA. The CDR3 nucleotides are TGTGCCTGTGACCTCCCCTCTCTGCCCGATAAACTCATCTTT. The encoded protein is CACDLPSLPDKLIF. The rearrangement joins TRDV2 to TRDJ1; no clear D. This CDR3 contains 14 residues. The V gene lost 3 bases and the J gene lost 3 bases, with 13 bases spanning the gap. Looked up from germline, CDR1 is GEAIGNYY and CDR2 is EKD.

In this sample, this clone turned up a few times. This DNA translates differently at residue 3 from the TCRdb protein, which is that of a much larger clone; a read error is likely, and the protein shown is the DNA's own translation. V and J are TRDV3 and TRDJ1; TRDD3 matches 7 bases. The CDR3 consists of 18 residues. V gave up 5 bases and J gave up 0 bases; unmatched junction bases: 21. Germline-derived CDR1 and CDR2 are TVYSNPD and GDNSRS (reference sequence). CDR3 amino acids: CALKGEGDGGTYTDKLIF. The CDR3 bases are TGTGCCCTCAAGGGGGAAGGGGATGGGGGAACGTACACCGATAAACTCATCTTT.

Concerning this clone: A far larger clone is one base from this, pointing to a likely read error. The sample contains more than one DNA sequence encoding this CDR3. The chain couples TRDV2 to TRDJ1; no clear D gene. No J segment appears in TCRdb, so it was assigned here by matching the sequence to germline. The V end was cut by 0 bases, the J end by 3 bases, with 13 bases between. This CDR3 spans 15 amino acids. Germline V gene lookup returns CDR1 GEAIGNYY and CDR2 EKD. The CDR3 DNA reads TGTGCCTGTGACACCCGAGGGACAACGTCCGATAAACTCATCTTT. Translated, it gives CACDTRGTTSDKLIF.

Concerning this clone itself: A far larger clone is off by one base, so a read error is likely. The same CDR3 also results from other DNA sequences found in this sample. No J gene was assigned, while the V gene was called as TRDV1; no check of the table's D call, TRDD3, against the DNA was made. This CDR3 region has 19 residues. The V gene's germline CDR1 is TSWWSYY and CDR2 QGS. The CDR3 reads CALGEKEGRLNSYTDKLIF. The CDR3, as DNA: TGTGCTCTTGGGGAAAAAGAGGGGCGTCTAAACTCTTACACCGATAAGCTCATCTTT.